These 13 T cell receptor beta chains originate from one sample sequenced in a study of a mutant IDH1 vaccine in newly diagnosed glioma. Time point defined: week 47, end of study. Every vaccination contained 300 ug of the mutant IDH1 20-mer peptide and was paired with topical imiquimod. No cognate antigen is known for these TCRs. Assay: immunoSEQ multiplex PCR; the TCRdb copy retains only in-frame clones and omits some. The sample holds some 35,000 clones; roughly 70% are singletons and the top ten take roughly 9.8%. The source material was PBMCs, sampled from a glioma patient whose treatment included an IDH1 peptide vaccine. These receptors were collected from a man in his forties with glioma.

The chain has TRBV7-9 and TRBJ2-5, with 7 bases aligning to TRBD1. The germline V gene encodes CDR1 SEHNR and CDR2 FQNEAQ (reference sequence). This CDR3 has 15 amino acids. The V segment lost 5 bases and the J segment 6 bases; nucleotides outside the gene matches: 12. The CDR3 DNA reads TGTGCCAGCAGCCCCATAACAGGGGAAAGACAGACCCAGTACTTC. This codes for CASSPITGERQTQYF. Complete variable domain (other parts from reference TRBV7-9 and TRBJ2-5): DTGVSQNPRHKITKRGQNVTFRCDPISEHNRLYWYRQTLGQGPEFLTYFQNEAQLEKSRLLSDRFSAERPKGSFSTLEIQRTEQGDSAMYLCASSPITGERQTQYFGPGTRLLVL.

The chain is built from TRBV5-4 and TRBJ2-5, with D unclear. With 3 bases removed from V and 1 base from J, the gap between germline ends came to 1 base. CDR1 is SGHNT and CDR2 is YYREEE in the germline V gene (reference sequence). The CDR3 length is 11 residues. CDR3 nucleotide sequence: TGTGCCAGCAGCTCCCAAGAGACCCAGTACTTC. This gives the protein CASSSQETQYF.

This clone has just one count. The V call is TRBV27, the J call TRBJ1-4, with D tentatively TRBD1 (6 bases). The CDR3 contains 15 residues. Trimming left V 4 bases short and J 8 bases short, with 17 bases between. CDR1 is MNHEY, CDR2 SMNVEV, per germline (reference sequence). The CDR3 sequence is CASSSFGGAPEKLFF. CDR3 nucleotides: TGTGCCAGCAGTTCATTCGGGGGGGCGCCGGAAAAACTGTTTTTT. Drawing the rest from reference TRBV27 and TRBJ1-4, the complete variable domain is EAQVTQNPRYLITVTGKKLTVTCSQNMNHEYMSWYRQDPGLGLRQIYYSMNVEVTDKGDVPEGYKVSRKEKRNFPLILESPSPNQTSLYFCASSSFGGAPEKLFFGSGTQLSVL.

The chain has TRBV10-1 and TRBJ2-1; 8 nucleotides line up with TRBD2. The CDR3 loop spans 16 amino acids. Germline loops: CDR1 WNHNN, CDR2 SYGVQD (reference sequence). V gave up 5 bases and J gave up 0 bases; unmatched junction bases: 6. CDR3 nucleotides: TGCGCCAGCAGTTCGACTAGCGCTAGCTCCTACAATGAGCAGTTCTTC. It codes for CASSSTSASSYNEQFF.

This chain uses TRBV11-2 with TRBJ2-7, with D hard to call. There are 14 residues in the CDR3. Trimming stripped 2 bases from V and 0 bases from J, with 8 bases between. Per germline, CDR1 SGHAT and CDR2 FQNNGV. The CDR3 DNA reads TGTGCCAGCAGCTTAATAGAGAGCTCCTACGAGCAGTACTTC. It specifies CASSLIESSYEQYF.

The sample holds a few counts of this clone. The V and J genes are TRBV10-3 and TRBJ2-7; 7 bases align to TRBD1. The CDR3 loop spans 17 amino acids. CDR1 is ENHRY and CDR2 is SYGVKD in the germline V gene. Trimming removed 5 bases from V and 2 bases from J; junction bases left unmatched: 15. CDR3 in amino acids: CAISSSSGRGRTYEQYV. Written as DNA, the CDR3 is TGTGCCATCAGTTCATCTTCGGGTAGGGGGCGGACCTACGAGCAGTACGTC.

CDR3 sequence reads: CASSLGRAGGRDTQYF. CDR3 DNA sequence: TGCGCCAGCAGCTTGGGGAGAGCGGGAGGGAGAGATACGCAGTATTTT. The chain recombines TRBV5-1 with TRBJ2-3, with TRBD2 matching 10 bases. The CDR3 spans 16 residues. Germline CDR1 SGHRS, CDR2 YFSETQ. Trimming at V came to 0 bases and at J to 5 bases, leaving 6 bases not matched to a gene.

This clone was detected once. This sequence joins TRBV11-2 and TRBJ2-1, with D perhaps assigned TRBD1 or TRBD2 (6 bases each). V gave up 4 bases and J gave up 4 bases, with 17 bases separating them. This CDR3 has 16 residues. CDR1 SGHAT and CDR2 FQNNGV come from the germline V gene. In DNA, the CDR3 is TGTGCCAGCAGCTCCCAAGGGGGACTGGATTACAATGAGCAGTTCTTC. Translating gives CASSSQGGLDYNEQFF. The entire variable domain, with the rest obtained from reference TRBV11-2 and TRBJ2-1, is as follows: EAGVAQSPRYKIIEKRQSVAFWCNPISGHATLYWYQQILGQGPKLLIQFQNNGVVDDSQLPKDRFSAERLKGVDSTLKIQPAKLEDSAVYLCASSSQGGLDYNEQFFGPGTRLTVL.

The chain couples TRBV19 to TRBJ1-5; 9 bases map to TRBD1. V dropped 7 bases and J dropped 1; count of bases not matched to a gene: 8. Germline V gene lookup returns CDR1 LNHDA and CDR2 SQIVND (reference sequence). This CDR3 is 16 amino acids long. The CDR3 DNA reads TGTGCCAGTAAAGGGGTCGACAGGGGGAGCAATCAGCCCCAGCATTTT. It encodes CASKGVDRGSNQPQHF.

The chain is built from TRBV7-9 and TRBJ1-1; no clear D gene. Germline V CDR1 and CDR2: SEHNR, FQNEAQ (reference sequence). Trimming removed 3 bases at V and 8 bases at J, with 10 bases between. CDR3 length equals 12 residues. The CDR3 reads CASSFTDLEAFF. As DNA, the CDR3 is TGTGCCAGCAGCTTCACCGACCTGGAAGCTTTCTTT.

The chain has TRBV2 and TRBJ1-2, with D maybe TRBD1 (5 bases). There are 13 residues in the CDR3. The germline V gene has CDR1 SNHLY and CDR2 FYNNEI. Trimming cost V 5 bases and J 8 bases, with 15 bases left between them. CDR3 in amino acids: CASSLRPGSGYTF. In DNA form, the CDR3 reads TGTGCCAGCAGTCTCCGGCCAGGGTCCGGCTACACCTTC.

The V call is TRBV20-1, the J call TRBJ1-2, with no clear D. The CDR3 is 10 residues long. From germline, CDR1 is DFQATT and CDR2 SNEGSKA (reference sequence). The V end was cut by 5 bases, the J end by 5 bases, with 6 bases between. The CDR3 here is CSAFQYGYTF. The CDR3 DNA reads TGCAGTGCTTTCCAATATGGCTACACCTTC.

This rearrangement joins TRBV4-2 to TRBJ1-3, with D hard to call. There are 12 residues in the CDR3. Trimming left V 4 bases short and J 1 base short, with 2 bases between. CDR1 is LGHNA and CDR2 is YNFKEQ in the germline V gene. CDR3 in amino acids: CASSRSGNTIYF. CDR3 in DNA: TGTGCCAGCAGCCGATCTGGAAACACCATATATTTT.